The sequence of this TCR beta chain was determined in a study of blood T cells in healthy people across ages. Study observations and caveats: A roughly linear fall in TCR beta diversity per million T cells was seen with increasing age. Conclusively comparing naive with antigen-experienced cells was impossible with unsorted PBMCs. Higher diversity and more naive CD4+ cells were features of long-lived donors, compared to aged donors.

This clonotype was picked up a small number of times. Its cognate antigen is unknown. The use of a sample-barcoded 5' primer and a J-beta primer mix characterized a second PCR of roughly 7 to 11 cycles. In TCRdb, the 5' RACE reads were re-called with MiXCR into one record per CDR3 protein. The sample contains about 760,000 distinct CDR3 sequences, around 50% of which appear only once. Deletions cut 1 base from V and 4 bases from J, with 9 bases between. Looked up from germline, CDR1 is DFQATT and CDR2 is SNEGSKA (reference sequence). The CDR3 has 13 amino acids. Sequenced material: blood. This receptor was taken from a man aged 35-49 years in good health. V and J are TRBV20-1 and TRBJ2-3; D gene ambiguous. CDR3 residues: CSARGMGADTQYF. CDR3 coding DNA: TGCAGTGCTAGAGGAATGGGCGCAGATACGCAGTATTTT.